This T cell receptor beta chain stems from a study of spatial heterogeneity in lung cancer. Study information: The donor group consisted of under 90 patients who had untreated, early-stage non-small cell lung cancer. Detection of beta-chain sequences consistently exceeded that of alpha-chain sequences. When follow-up PBMC samples existed, they were sequenced (at a median of approximately two years after resection). General study findings and limits: Ubiquitous, expanded tumor-derived TCRs were more frequently observed in blood at resection than at follow-up.

This clonotype was found many times. Its antigen is as yet unknown. Time point specified: blood at routine non-recurrence follow-up after resection. Whole RNA from tumor, nontumor lung or frozen PBMC was sequenced unsorted. This CDR3 comprises 16 residues. V lost 5 bases to trimming and J lost 0 bases, with 15 bases between them. Germline values: CDR1 SEHNR, CDR2 FQNEAQ (reference sequence). TCRdb reanalysed the 5' RACE reads using MiXCR and keeps one entry per CDR3 protein. The sample holds approximately 56,000 distinct CDR3 sequences, less than 9% seen once. This receptor was identified in a female donor with early-stage non-small cell lung cancer. Sample: PBMCs, taken at follow-up. The chain links TRBV7-9 to TRBJ2-3; tentatively, D is TRBD1 (5 bases). DNA of the CDR3: TGTGCCAGCAGCCAACAGGCATCCGCTAGCACAGATACGCAGTATTTT. It codes for CASSQQASASTDTQYF.